These T cell receptor beta chains were read from a single sample in a study of human T cells and chemical hapten exposure. In TCRdb, the RACE reads were re-called with MiXCR into one record per CDR3 protein. The sample lists around 120,000 distinct CDR3 sequences; roughly 13% were seen once. The starting material was whole blood, obtained in connection with sensitization to the hapten diphenylcyclopropenone (DPC). These receptor sequences come from a young man with alopecia areata. Some clones in this sample may be carry-over from other donors' samples. The CDR3 runs from the conserved cysteine through the conserved F or W. Each record gives: CDR3 DNA, CDR3 protein, CDR3 length, J gene, V gene, clone size, D gene. D genes are given only for firm matches. Clone size is given for some rows only: seen once, a few or many times, or a class if the clone is expanded.

TGCAGCGTTGAAGATAGAGCGAGGGGGCTCACTGAAGCTTTCTTT	CSVEDRARGLTEAFF	15	TRBJ1-1	TRBV29-1	NA	TRBD1
TGTGCCAGCAGCGTTAGGGGTACAGATACGCAGTATTTT	CASSVRGTDTQYF	13	TRBJ2-3	TRBV9	few	NA
TGTGCCAGCAGTTTAAAATTATCCGGGGAGCTGTTTTTT	CASSLKLSGELFF	13	TRBJ2-2	TRBV12-3/TRBV12-4	few	NA
TGTGCCAGCAGCGTCCCGGGACAGGGGCCCGAGCAGTACTTC	CASSVPGQGPEQYF	14	TRBJ2-7	TRBV6-5	few	TRBD1
TGTGCCAGCAGTTATTCCCCGTGGAGGACTGAAGCTTTCTTT	CASSYSPWRTEAFF	14	TRBJ1-1	TRBV6-6	few	NA
TGTGCCAGCAGCTCAGACCCTAGCGGGGGTTTCTACGAGCAGTACTTC	CASSSDPSGGFYEQYF	16	TRBJ2-7	TRBV7-6	many	TRBD2
TGCAGCGTTGAGGGCGGGGCGGTAGATACGCAGTATTTT	CSVEGGAVDTQYF	13	TRBJ2-3	TRBV29-1	few	NA
TGTGCCAGCAGCCCAACAGGGATTGGAGAGACCCAGTACTTC	CASSPTGIGETQYF	14	TRBJ2-5	TRBV7-2	few	NA
TGTGCCAGCAGCTTATTGGCAGGGCCGGGCCTGGGGCAGCCCCAGCATTTT	CASSLLAGPGLGQPQHF	17	TRBJ1-5	TRBV7-8	NA	NA
TGTGCCAGCAGTGAGTGGAGGGGCACTGAAGCTTTCTTT	CASSEWRGTEAFF	13	TRBJ1-1	TRBV6-4	NA	NA